The 26 T cell receptor beta chains below all came from one sample that was sequenced in a study of T cell changes during pregnancy in multiple sclerosis. The protocol was immunoSEQ multiplex PCR, while the TCRdb copy is restricted to in-frame clones and leaves out a portion. The sample has under 65,000 clones, around nine tenths seen once; the top ten hold roughly 1.4%. The specimen comprised peripheral blood, sampled in the second trimester of pregnancy. These receptors were obtained from a female donor with multiple sclerosis, enrolled in a pregnancy study.

The chain is built from TRBV10-3 and TRBJ2-5, with TRBD2 as a possible D gene (6 bases). Germline V gene sequence: CDR1 ENHRY, CDR2 SYGVKD. Trimming left V 4 bases short and J 1 base short, with 7 bases between. CDR3 length: 13 amino acids. CDR3 sequence: CAISAAGQETQYF. The CDR3 DNA reads as TGTGCCATCAGTGCAGCGGGCCAAGAGACCCAGTACTTC.

This chain connects TRBV28 to TRBJ1-4; D might be TRBD1 (6 bases). The V gene lost 6 bases and the J gene lost 7 bases, with 18 bases spanning the gap. Germline CDR1 is MDHEN and CDR2 is SYDVKM. The CDR3 contains 15 residues. The CDR3 DNA is TGTGCCAGCAGACCCACAGGGTCGGTTGGTGAAAAACTGTTTTTT. Amino acids: CASRPTGSVGEKLFF.

The rearrangement links TRBV19 to TRBJ2-7; 9 bases fit TRBD2. The V gene's germline CDR1 is LNHDA and CDR2 SQIVND (reference sequence). CDR3 length equals 13 residues. With V trimmed by 7 bases and J by 5 bases, 6 bases remained unmatched. The CDR3 DNA reads TGTGCCAGTAACTCCCGGACTAGCGACGAGCAGTACTTC. Translated: CASNSRTSDEQYF.

The V call is TRBV18, the J call TRBJ1-6; 8 bases are shared with TRBD1. V trimming: 3 bases; J trimming: 7 bases; junction bases outside the gene matches: 5. CDR1 is KGHSH and CDR2 is LQKENI in the germline V gene. The CDR3 extends over 15 amino acids. This CDR3 is CASSPQGAWNSPLHF. CDR3 DNA sequence: TGTGCCAGCTCACCTCAGGGGGCTTGGAATTCACCCCTCCACTTT. The whole variable domain, remainder taken from reference TRBV18 and TRBJ1-6, is NAGVMQNPRHLVRRRGQEARLRCSPMKGHSHVYWYRQLPEEGLKFMVYLQKENIIDESGMPKERFSAEFPKEGPSILRIQQVVRGDSAAYFCASSPQGAWNSPLHFGNGTRLTVT.

The chain combines TRBV4-2 with TRBJ1-1; 7 bases align to TRBD1. This CDR3 region has 17 residues. Germline V gene data show CDR1 as LGHNA and CDR2 as YNFKEQ. Trimming cost V 0 bases and J 0 bases; bases outside gene matches: 7. CDR3: CASSQDTAGGLNTEAFF. The DNA of the CDR3 is TGTGCCAGCAGCCAAGATACGGCAGGGGGATTGAACACTGAAGCTTTCTTT.

In DNA, the CDR3 is TGTGCCAGCAGTCCGCGGACAGGGCTCGAGCAGTACTTC. It translates to CASSPRTGLEQYF. This sequence joins TRBV27 and TRBJ2-7; 8 positions match TRBD1. Germline CDR1 reads MNHEY; CDR2 reads SMNVEV (reference sequence). This CDR3 region has 13 residues. J was trimmed by 6 bases and V by 5 bases; bases with no gene match: 6.

The V and J genes are TRBV10-3 and TRBJ2-1; 10 positions agree with TRBD1. V gave up 6 bases and J gave up 5 bases; unmatched junction bases: 4. Germline V lookup: CDR1 ENHRY, CDR2 SYGVKD. The CDR3 runs 14 residues. The CDR3 sequence is CAISPGQGNNEQFF. The CDR3 DNA is TGTGCCATCAGCCCGGGACAGGGGAACAATGAGCAGTTCTTC.

V gene TRBV5-5 combines with J gene TRBJ2-3; 10 bases agree with TRBD1. Trimming at V came to 4 bases and at J to 6 bases, leaving 11 bases not matched to a gene. The CDR3 has 16 amino acids. The germline gives CDR1 SGHKS, CDR2 YYEKEE (reference sequence). CDR3 amino acids: CASSPGGQGFGDTQYF. In nucleotides, the CDR3 is TGTGCCAGCAGCCCGGGGGGACAGGGGTTTGGCGATACGCAGTATTTT.

The V and J genes are TRBV10-2 and TRBJ2-5; D gene uncertain. This CDR3 comprises 14 residues. V lost 4 bases and J 0 bases, leaving 9 bases between the germline ends. Germline assignment: CDR1 WSHSY and CDR2 SAAADI. The DNA for the CDR3 is TGCGCCAGCAGTGGAACGGAGTACCAAGAGACCCAGTACTTC. It translates to CASSGTEYQETQYF.

The rearrangement joins TRBV19 to TRBJ2-5; TRBD2 matches 13 bases. Looked up from germline, CDR1 is LNHDA and CDR2 is SQIVND (reference sequence). Losses at the gene ends were 6 bases for V and 5 bases for J; bases not matched to a gene: 9. This CDR3 has 16 amino acids. The CDR3, as DNA: TGTGCCAGTAGGGCACTAGGACTAGCGGGAGTTGAGACCCAGTACTTC. Amino acid sequence: CASRALGLAGVETQYF.

V usage is TRBV6-5 and J usage is TRBJ1-6, with a possible D match to TRBD1 (5 bases). This CDR3 comprises 14 residues. The V gene's germline CDR1 is MNHEY and CDR2 SVGAGI. Trimming took 4 bases from V and 6 from J, leaving 10 bases between them. The CDR3 DNA follows: TGTGCCAGCAGTTGGACGGGGGTTAATTCACCCCTCCACTTT. This sequence encodes CASSWTGVNSPLHF.

This sequence joins TRBV7-7 and TRBJ2-7, with 9 bases identical to TRBD2. V shed 3 bases, J shed 1 base, and the junction held 4 bases outside the gene matches. This CDR3 is 15 amino acids long. Per germline, CDR1 SSHAT and CDR2 FNYEAQ (reference sequence). The CDR3 nucleotides are TGTGCCAGCAGCTTGGGTAGCGGGAGTTCCTACGAGCAGTACTTC. Protein product: CASSLGSGSSYEQYF.

The rearrangement links TRBV10-2 to TRBJ1-1; D gene uncertain. V was clipped by 7 bases and J by 6 bases, with 15 bases between them. There are 13 residues in the CDR3. The germline V gene encodes CDR1 WSHSY and CDR2 SAAADI. CDR3 protein: CASTSDTGAEAFF. The CDR3 coding sequence is TGCGCCAGCACATCTGATACCGGGGCTGAAGCTTTCTTT.

This chain connects TRBV5-1 to TRBJ2-3; D is unclear. Looked up from germline, CDR1 is SGHRS and CDR2 is YFSETQ. CDR3 length: 13 amino acids. Trimming took 4 bases from V and 0 from J, leaving 6 bases between them. The CDR3 nucleotides read TGCGCCAGCAGCGAGGTTAGCACAGATACGCAGTATTTT. Translation gives CASSEVSTDTQYF.

This rearrangement joins TRBV7-2 to TRBJ2-1; tentatively, D is TRBD2 (5 bases). The V end was cut by 7 bases, the J end by 5 bases, with 15 bases between. This CDR3 region has 14 residues. The germline CDR1 and CDR2 sequences are SGHTA and FQGNSA. CDR3 in DNA: TGTGCCAGCACCTACACGGACTTCGACAATGAGCAGTTCTTC. This sequence encodes CASTYTDFDNEQFF.

The chain couples TRBV4-1 to TRBJ1-5, with D perhaps TRBD1 (5 bases). CDR1 and CDR2 from the germline V gene are MGHRA and YSYEKL. CDR3 length: 16 amino acids. V was clipped by 2 bases and J by 2 bases, with 13 bases between them. The CDR3 DNA reads as TGCGCCAGCAGCCAAAGATCAGGGTGGGGCAATCAGCCCCAGCATTTT. Translating gives CASSQRSGWGNQPQHF.

The rearrangement uses TRBV30 and TRBJ1-5, with 8 positions matching TRBD1. In germline, CDR1 is GTSNPN, CDR2 SVGIG (reference sequence). The length of the CDR3 is 15 residues. V was pared by 2 bases and J by 5 bases, with 8 bases of the junction left unmatched. The CDR3: CAWSTGRGLHQPQHF. DNA of the CDR3: TGTGCCTGGAGTACCGGCAGGGGGCTACATCAGCCCCAGCATTTT.

This clone is a singleton in its sample. V is TRBV27 and J is TRBJ2-3; 12 nucleotides align to TRBD2. The CDR3 sequence is 15 residues long. Per germline, CDR1 MNHEY and CDR2 SMNVEV (reference sequence). V trimming: 5 bases; J trimming: 3 bases; junction bases outside the gene matches: 3. In DNA form, the CDR3 reads TGTGCCAGCAGTAGGACTAGCGGGAAGACAGATACGCAGTATTTT. Amino acid sequence: CASSRTSGKTDTQYF.

The V and J genes are TRBV13 and TRBJ1-1, with 10 bases matching TRBD1. The CDR3 is 15 residues long. Germline loops: CDR1 PRHDT, CDR2 FYEKMQ (reference sequence). Trimming cost V 4 bases and J 4 bases; bases outside gene matches: 6. CDR3 loop: CASSSLRDRGTEAFF. CDR3 nucleotide sequence: TGTGCCAGCAGCTCACTCCGGGACAGGGGCACTGAAGCTTTCTTT.

The chain employs TRBV19 and TRBJ1-5, with D perhaps matching TRBD1 (6 bases). Germline V gives CDR1 LNHDA, CDR2 SQIVND (reference sequence). The V end was cut by 9 bases, the J end by 1 base, with 13 bases between. The CDR3 spans 14 residues. Here the CDR3 reads CASCTGMSNQPQHF. CDR3 sequence (DNA): TGTGCCAGCTGTACAGGGATGAGCAATCAGCCCCAGCATTTT.

This chain links TRBV4-2 with TRBJ2-3; D remains ambiguous. Germline V gene lookup returns CDR1 LGHNA and CDR2 YNFKEQ. Between the trimmed V and J ends, which lost 3 bases and 0 bases, there was a span of 4 bases. The CDR3 contains 13 residues. In nucleotides, the CDR3 is TGTGCCAGCAGCCACCCTAGCACAGATACGCAGTATTTT. Translating it yields CASSHPSTDTQYF.

This sequence joins TRBV30 and TRBJ2-7, with 9 positions matching TRBD1. The V gene's germline CDR1 is GTSNPN and CDR2 SVGIG (reference sequence). This CDR3 spans 14 amino acids. CDR3 nucleotide sequence: TGTGCGGGGGGTGGGACAGGGCCCGCCTACGAGCAGTACTTC. This encodes CAGGGTGPAYEQYF.

The V gene is TRBV5-3, the J gene TRBJ2-7; 14 bases match TRBD2. TRBV5-3 is sorted into the ORF group, with uncertain function. The CDR3 covers 16 residues. V was clipped by 4 bases and J by 4 bases; unmatched bases: 7. The CDR3 here is CARSKGLAGVRYEQYF. As DNA, the CDR3 is TGTGCCAGAAGCAAGGGACTAGCGGGAGTGAGGTACGAGCAGTACTTC.

The chain uses TRBV7-6 and TRBJ2-7, with TRBD1 identical over 8 bases. Germline V gives CDR1 SGHVS, CDR2 FNYEAQ. With V trimmed by 5 bases and J by 0 bases, 12 bases remained unmatched. The CDR3 contains 17 residues. CDR3: CASSPRTGIYSSYEQYF. CDR3 nucleotides: TGTGCCAGCAGCCCAAGGACAGGGATCTATAGCTCCTACGAGCAGTACTTC.

The chain's CDR3 is CASSLAGSAYEQYF. The CDR3 bases are TGCGCCAGCAGCTTAGCCGGGAGCGCCTACGAGCAGTACTTC. The rearrangement joins TRBV5-1 to TRBJ2-7, with D perhaps matching TRBD2 (6 bases). V was trimmed by 2 bases and J by 2 bases, leaving 11 bases between them. This CDR3 has 14 residues. The germline V gene has CDR1 SGHRS and CDR2 YFSETQ.

This clone was counted a single time. The chain carries TRBV19 and TRBJ2-4, with a tentative D call TRBD1 (7 bases). The CDR3 is 15 residues long. Trimming pared 4 bases from V and 8 bases from J, leaving 18 bases between. Per germline, CDR1 LNHDA and CDR2 SQIVND (reference sequence). DNA for the CDR3: TGTGCCAGTAGTACCAGACACAGGGGAGGATACATTCAGTACTTC. This sequence encodes CASSTRHRGGYIQYF.